What follows are 16 T cell receptor beta chains derived from one specimen sequenced in a study of vaccination and CD4 T cells after COVID-19. The study sequenced cultured CD4+ T cell DNA using the Oncomine TCR Beta short-read assay. TCRdb re-derived calls from the PCR reads in MiXCR, one entry per CDR3 protein. This table holds tens of thousands of distinct CDR3 sequences, under 70% found once. Their specific antigens are unknown. The treatment denotes: roughly 11-day PBMC culture with coronavirus spike peptide pools or control peptides (ViraFEST assay). The specimen was CD4+ T cells from blood, cultured in vitro. These receptors came from a human donor who had recovered from COVID-19.

This clonotype has only one observation. The chain has TRBV20-1 and TRBJ1-1; D possibly corresponds to TRBD1 (5 bases). Trimming took 6 bases from V and 1 from J, leaving 12 bases between them. In germline, CDR1 is DFQATT, CDR2 SNEGSKA (reference sequence). This CDR3 is built from 13 residues. CDR3 sequence: CSAQQDPNTEAFF. The CDR3 DNA reads TGCAGTGCACAACAGGATCCGAACACTGAAGCTTTCTTT.

This chain links TRBV6-1 with TRBJ1-2, with a tentative D call TRBD1 (6 bases). Trimming removed 8 bases from V and 2 bases from J, with 9 bases in between. CDR3 size: 12 residues. CDR1 and CDR2 from the germline V gene are MNHNS and SASEGT. CDR3 bases: TGTGCCAGCCGAGGGGGGAACTATGGCTACACCTTC. It translates to CASRGGNYGYTF.

The chain carries TRBV15 and TRBJ2-7; 7 bases align to TRBD2. This CDR3 contains 15 residues. Germline-derived CDR1 and CDR2 are LNHNV and YYDKDF (reference sequence). V lost 0 bases to trimming and J lost 3 bases; unmatched junction nucleotides: 5. CDR3 DNA sequence: TGTGCCACCAGCAGAGAGGCTAGCGGCCACTACGAGCAGTACTTC. It translates to CATSREASGHYEQYF.

This clonotype was picked up a small number of times. An end of the junction differs from the germline gene, which may be a read error. J is TRBJ1-2 and V is TRBV7-9, with TRBD1 identical over 7 bases. CDR3 length equals 17 residues. The V gene's germline CDR1 is SEHNR and CDR2 FQNEAQ (reference sequence). CDR3 residues: CASRQSFRGSSNYGYTF. The CDR3 DNA reads as TGTGCCAGCAGACAATCCTTCAGGGGGTCTTCTAATTATGGCTACACCTTC.

V gene TRBV20-1 combines with J gene TRBJ2-3; 11 bases are shared with TRBD2. V was pared by 0 bases and J by 4 bases, with 6 bases of the junction left unmatched. The CDR3 is 16 amino acids. CDR1 and CDR2 from the germline V gene are DFQATT and SNEGSKA (reference sequence). This CDR3 reads CSARDLTSGSADTQYF. The CDR3 DNA is TGCAGTGCTAGAGATCTCACTAGCGGGAGCGCAGATACGCAGTATTTT.

As DNA, the CDR3 is TGTGCCAGCAGTGCGGGGGGGTACACTGAAGCTTTCTTT. This codes for CASSAGGYTEAFF. The chain has TRBV6-1 and TRBJ1-1, with D perhaps TRBD1 (5 bases). The V gene's germline CDR1 is MNHNS and CDR2 SASEGT. The CDR3 has 13 residues. Trimming shortened V by 4 bases and J by 3 bases, and 9 bases separated the two germline ends.

This clonotype has just a few counts. The junction does not match germline at one end; this may be a read error. V is TRBV20-1 and J is TRBJ1-2; possible D gene TRBD1, 5 bases. Germline V gene lookup returns CDR1 DFQATT and CDR2 SNEGSKA (reference sequence). CDR3 length equals 11 residues. Here the CDR3 reads CSARETRTHSF. CDR3 coding DNA: TGCAGTGCTAGAGAGACCAGGACACACTCCTTC.

V usage is TRBV27 and J usage is TRBJ2-3; D is unclear. Trimming removed 5 bases from V and 5 bases from J, with 11 bases in between. CDR1 MNHEY and CDR2 SMNVEV come from the germline V gene (reference sequence). This CDR3 comprises 13 residues. DNA of the CDR3: TGTGCCAGCAGTCAATCAGGACGAGATACGCAGTATTTT. The encoded protein is CASSQSGRDTQYF.

This clonotype was observed a handful of times. The genes are TRBV20-1 and TRBJ1-1; weak D call: TRBD1 (6 bases). The CDR3 is 12 amino acids. Germline V gives CDR1 DFQATT, CDR2 SNEGSKA (reference sequence). Trimming took 0 bases from V and 11 from J, leaving 13 bases between them. The DNA of the CDR3 is TGCAGTGCTAGAGATCCGGGAGGGGGGGCTTTCTTT. Protein sequence: CSARDPGGGAFF.

The chain joins TRBV28 to TRBJ1-2; D call uncertain. V was trimmed by 1 base and J by 0 bases, leaving 9 bases between them. CDR1 and CDR2 from the germline V gene are MDHEN and SYDVKM. The CDR3 totals 15 residues. CDR3 nucleotides: TGTGCCAGCAGTTTATTCGGAGGGCCTAACTATGGCTACACCTTC. This encodes CASSLFGGPNYGYTF.

The rearrangement uses TRBV18 and TRBJ1-1; no firm D call. V lost 0 bases, J lost 0 bases, and 11 bases lay in between. The length of the CDR3 is 16 residues. Looked up from germline, CDR1 is KGHSH and CDR2 is LQKENI. The CDR3, as DNA: TGTGCCAGCTCACCACCGGTAAAGTCCATGAACACTGAAGCTTTCTTT. Its protein product is CASSPPVKSMNTEAFF.

This chain joins TRBV2 and TRBJ2-2; D not certain. V was shortened by 4 bases and J by 5 bases, with 8 bases between the two germline ends. Germline assignment: CDR1 SNHLY and CDR2 FYNNEI. This CDR3 comprises 13 residues. In nucleotides, the CDR3 is TGTGCCAGCAGTGTTATGGGTACCGGGGAGCTGTTTTTT. It codes for CASSVMGTGELFF.

CDR3 nucleotide sequence: TGTGCCAGTAGTATGAAACAGGGGATTCAAGAGACCCAGTACTTC. Protein product: CASSMKQGIQETQYF. The chain couples TRBV19 to TRBJ2-5, with 7 bases aligning to TRBD1. Trimming cost V 3 bases and J 2 bases; bases outside gene matches: 6. The CDR3 consists of 15 residues. Germline assignment: CDR1 LNHDA and CDR2 SQIVND (reference sequence).

This chain connects TRBV15 to TRBJ1-5; a weak D match, TRBD1 (5 bases). CDR1 and CDR2 (germline): LNHNV, YYDKDF (reference sequence). This CDR3 is 13 amino acids long. V lost 5 bases, J lost 8 bases, and 13 bases lay in between. In nucleotides, the CDR3 is TGTGCCACCAGCGTCCGGGGGATTGAGCCCCAGCATTTT. This gives the protein CATSVRGIEPQHF. The whole variable domain, remainder taken from reference TRBV15 and TRBJ1-5, is DAMVIQNPRYQVTQFGKPVTLSCSQTLNHNVMYWYQQKSSQAPKLLFHYYDKDFNNEADTPDNFQSRRPNTSFCFLDIRSPGLGDTAMYLCATSVRGIEPQHFGDGTRLSIL.

The sample holds a few counts of this clonotype. This chain joins TRBV19 and TRBJ2-3; either TRBD1 or TRBD2 may supply D (6 bases each). This CDR3 spans 15 amino acids. The V end was cut by 7 bases, the J end by 4 bases, with 18 bases between. Germline CDR1 LNHDA, CDR2 SQIVND (reference sequence). The CDR3 DNA follows: TGTGCCAGTAACTCCCCGGGGGCAGGAGCAGATACGCAGTATTTT. Translated, it gives CASNSPGAGADTQYF.

The chain has TRBV7-9 and TRBJ1-2, with TRBD1 matching 9 bases. Germline CDR1 reads SEHNR; CDR2 reads FQNEAQ (reference sequence). Trimming at V came to 0 bases and at J to 6 bases, leaving 5 bases not matched to a gene. The CDR3 is made up of 15 amino acids. CDR3 DNA sequence: TGTGCCAGCAGCTTAGCGGGTGACAGGGGGGATGGCTACACCTTC. Protein product: CASSLAGDRGDGYTF.